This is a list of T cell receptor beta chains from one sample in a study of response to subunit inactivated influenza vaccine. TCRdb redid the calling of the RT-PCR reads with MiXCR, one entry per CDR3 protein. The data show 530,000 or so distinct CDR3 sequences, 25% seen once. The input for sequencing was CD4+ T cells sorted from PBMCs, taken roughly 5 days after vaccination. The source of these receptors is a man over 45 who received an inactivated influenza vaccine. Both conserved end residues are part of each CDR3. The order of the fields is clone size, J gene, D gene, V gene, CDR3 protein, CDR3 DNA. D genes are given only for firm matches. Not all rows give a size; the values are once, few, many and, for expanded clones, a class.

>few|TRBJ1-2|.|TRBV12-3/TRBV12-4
CASSFRGYGYTF
TGTGCCAGCAGTTTCAGGGGCTATGGCTACACCTTC
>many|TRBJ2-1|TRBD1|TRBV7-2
CASSPPGTGHNEQFF
TGTGCCAGCAGCCCCCCCGGGACAGGGCACAATGAGCAGTTCTTC
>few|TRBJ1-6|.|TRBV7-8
CASSLGTGLSSPLHF
TGTGCCAGCAGCTTAGGTACAGGGCTTAGTTCACCCCTCCACTTT
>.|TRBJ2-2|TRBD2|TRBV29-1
CSVYFTSGPGELFF
TGCAGCGTTTACTTTACTAGCGGGCCCGGGGAGCTGTTTTTT
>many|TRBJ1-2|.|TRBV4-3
CASSQDFGGRSGYTF
TGCGCCAGCAGCCAAGATTTTGGAGGGAGGTCTGGCTACACCTTC
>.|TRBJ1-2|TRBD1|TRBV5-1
CASSSTSGGRGYTF
TGCGCCAGCAGCTCGACATCAGGGGGGAGAGGCTACACCTTC
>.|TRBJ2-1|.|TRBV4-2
CASSQDRRGADEQFF
TGTGCCAGCAGCCAAGATCGGCGGGGCGCGGATGAGCAGTTCTTC
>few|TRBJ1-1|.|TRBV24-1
CATITGVNTEAFF
TGTGCCACCATAACAGGAGTGAACACTGAAGCTTTCTTT
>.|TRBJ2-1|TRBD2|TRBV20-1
CSAREKLAGVGGYNEQFF
TGCAGTGCTAGAGAGAAACTAGCGGGAGTGGGGGGCTACAATGAGCAGTTCTTC
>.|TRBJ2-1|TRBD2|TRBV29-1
CSVERLAGIPRYNEQFF
TGCAGCGTCGAGAGGCTAGCGGGTATACCAAGATACAATGAGCAGTTCTTC
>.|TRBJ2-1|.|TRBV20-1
CSARETFGVALYNEQFF
TGCAGTGCTAGAGAAACGTTCGGAGTAGCGCTCTACAATGAGCAGTTCTTC
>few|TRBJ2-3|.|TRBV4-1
CASSQVWGSTDTQYF
TGCGCCAGCAGCCAAGTGTGGGGAAGTACGGATACGCAGTATTTT
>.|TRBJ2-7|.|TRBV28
CASGPKYEQYF
TGTGCCAGCGGACCGAAGTACGAGCAGTACTTC
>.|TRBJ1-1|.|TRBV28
CASSLRQTRGSGAFF
TGTGCCAGCAGTCTTAGACAGACCCGGGGGTCAGGAGCTTTCTTT
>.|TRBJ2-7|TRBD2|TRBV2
CASRAGLTLSYEQYF
TGTGCCAGCAGAGCGGGACTCACGCTTTCCTACGAGCAGTACTTC
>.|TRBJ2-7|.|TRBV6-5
CASSYVRVKGEQYF
TGTGCCAGCAGTTACGTTCGGGTCAAGGGGGAGCAGTACTTC
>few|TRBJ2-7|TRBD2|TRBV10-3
CAIRPAGGREQYF
TGTGCCATCAGGCCCGCGGGGGGCCGCGAGCAGTACTTC
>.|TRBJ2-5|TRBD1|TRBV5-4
CASSSTGTGQETQYF
TGTGCCAGCAGCTCCACCGGGACAGGGCAAGAGACCCAGTACTTC
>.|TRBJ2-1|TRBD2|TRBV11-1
CASSVGTSGAEQFF
TGTGCCAGCAGCGTAGGGACTAGCGGAGCAGAGCAGTTCTTC
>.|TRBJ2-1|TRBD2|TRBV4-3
CASSQSSGAYNEQFF
TGCGCCAGCAGCCAATCTAGCGGGGCCTACAATGAGCAGTTCTTC
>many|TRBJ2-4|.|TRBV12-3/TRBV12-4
CASSLGPPSAKNIQYF
TGTGCCAGCAGTTTGGGACCGCCATCGGCCAAAAACATTCAGTACTTC
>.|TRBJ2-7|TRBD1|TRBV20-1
CSARGRDRSFYEQYF
TGCAGTGCTAGAGGCCGGGACAGGAGTTTCTACGAGCAGTACTTC
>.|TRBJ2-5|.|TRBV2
CASRKETQYF
TGTGCCAGCAGGAAAGAGACCCAGTACTTC
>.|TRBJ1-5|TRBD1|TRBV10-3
CAISESLGRDRGNQPQHF
TGTGCCATCAGTGAGTCGTTAGGGCGGGACAGGGGAAATCAGCCCCAGCATTTT